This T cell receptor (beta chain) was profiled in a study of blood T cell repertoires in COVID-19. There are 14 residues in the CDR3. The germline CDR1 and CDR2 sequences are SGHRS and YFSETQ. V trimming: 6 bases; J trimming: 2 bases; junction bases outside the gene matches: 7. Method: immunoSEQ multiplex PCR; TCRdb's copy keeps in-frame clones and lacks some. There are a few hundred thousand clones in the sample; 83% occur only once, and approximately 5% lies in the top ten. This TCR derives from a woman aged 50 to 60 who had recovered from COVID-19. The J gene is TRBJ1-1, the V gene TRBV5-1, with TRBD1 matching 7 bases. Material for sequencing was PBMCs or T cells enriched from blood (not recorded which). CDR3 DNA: TGCGCCAGCACCATGGGACAGACTAACACTGAAGCTTTCTTT. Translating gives CASTMGQTNTEAFF.